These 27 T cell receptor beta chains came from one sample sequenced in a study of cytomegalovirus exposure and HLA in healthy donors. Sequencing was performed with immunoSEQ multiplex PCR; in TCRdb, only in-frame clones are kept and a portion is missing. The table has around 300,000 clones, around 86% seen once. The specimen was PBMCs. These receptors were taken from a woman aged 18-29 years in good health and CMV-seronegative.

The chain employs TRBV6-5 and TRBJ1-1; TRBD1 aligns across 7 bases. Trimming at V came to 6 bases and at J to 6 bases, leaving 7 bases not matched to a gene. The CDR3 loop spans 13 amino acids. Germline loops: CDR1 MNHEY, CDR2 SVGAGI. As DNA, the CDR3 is TGTGCCAGCAGGGAGACAGGGCTCTCTGAAGCTTTCTTT. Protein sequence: CASRETGLSEAFF.

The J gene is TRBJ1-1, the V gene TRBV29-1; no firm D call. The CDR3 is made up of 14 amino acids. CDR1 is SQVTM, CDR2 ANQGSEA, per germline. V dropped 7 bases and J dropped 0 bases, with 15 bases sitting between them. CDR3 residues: CSANRELVNTEAFF. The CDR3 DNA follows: TGCAGCGCCAACAGAGAACTGGTGAACACTGAAGCTTTCTTT.

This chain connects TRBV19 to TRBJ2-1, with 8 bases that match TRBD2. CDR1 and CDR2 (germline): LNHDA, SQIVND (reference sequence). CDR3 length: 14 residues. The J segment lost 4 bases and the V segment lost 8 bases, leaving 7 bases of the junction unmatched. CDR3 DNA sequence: TGTGCCAGTGATAGCGGGATGGGGTACAATGAGCAGTTCTTC. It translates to CASDSGMGYNEQFF. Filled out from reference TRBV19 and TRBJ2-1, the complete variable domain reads DGGITQSPKYLFRKEGQNVTLSCEQNLNHDAMYWYRQDPGQGLRLIYYSQIVNDFQKGDIAEGYSVSREKKESFPLTVTSAQKNPTAFYLCASDSGMGYNEQFFGPGTRLTVL.

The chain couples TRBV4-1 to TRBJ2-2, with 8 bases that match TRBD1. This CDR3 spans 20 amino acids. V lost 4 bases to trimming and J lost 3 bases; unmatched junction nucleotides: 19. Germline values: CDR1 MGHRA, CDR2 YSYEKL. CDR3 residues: CASSRLLGQGGKLDTGELFF. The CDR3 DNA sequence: TGCGCCAGCAGCCGCCTACTAGGACAGGGAGGAAAATTGGACACCGGGGAGCTGTTTTTT.

The CDR3, as DNA: TGTGCCATCAGTGAGAAGGGGGTCGGGAATCAGCCCCAGCATTTT. It is translated as CAISEKGVGNQPQHF. The V call is TRBV10-3, the J call TRBJ1-5; D might be TRBD1 (6 bases). From germline, CDR1 is ENHRY and CDR2 SYGVKD. Trimming removed 2 bases at V and 4 bases at J, with 12 bases between. The CDR3 extends over 15 amino acids.

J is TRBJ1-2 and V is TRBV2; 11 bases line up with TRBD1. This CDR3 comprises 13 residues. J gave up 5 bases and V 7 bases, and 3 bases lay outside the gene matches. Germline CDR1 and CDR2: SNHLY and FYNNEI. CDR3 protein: CASTGTGGYGYTF. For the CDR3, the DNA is TGTGCCAGCACCGGGACAGGGGGTTATGGCTACACCTTC.

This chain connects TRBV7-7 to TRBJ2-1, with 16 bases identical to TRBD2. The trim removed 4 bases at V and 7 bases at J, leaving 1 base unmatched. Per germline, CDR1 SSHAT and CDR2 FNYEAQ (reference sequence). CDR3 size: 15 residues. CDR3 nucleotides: TGTGCCAGCAGCTCGGGACTAGCGGGAGGGAATGAGCAGTTCTTC. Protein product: CASSSGLAGGNEQFF.

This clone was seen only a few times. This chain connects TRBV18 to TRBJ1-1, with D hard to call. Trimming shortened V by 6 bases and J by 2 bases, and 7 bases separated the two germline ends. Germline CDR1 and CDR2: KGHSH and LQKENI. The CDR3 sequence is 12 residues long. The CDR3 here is CASSSGNTEAFF. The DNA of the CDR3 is TGTGCCAGCTCCTCAGGTAACACTGAAGCTTTCTTT.

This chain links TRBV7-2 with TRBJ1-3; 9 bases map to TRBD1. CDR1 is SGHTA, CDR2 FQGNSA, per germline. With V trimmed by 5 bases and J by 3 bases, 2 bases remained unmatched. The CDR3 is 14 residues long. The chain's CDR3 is CASSRTGDGNTIYF. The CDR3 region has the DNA TGTGCCAGCAGCCGGACAGGGGATGGAAACACCATATATTTT.

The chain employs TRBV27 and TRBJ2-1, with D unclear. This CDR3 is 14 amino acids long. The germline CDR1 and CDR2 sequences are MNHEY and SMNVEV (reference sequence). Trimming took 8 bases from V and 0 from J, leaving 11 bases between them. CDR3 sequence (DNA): TGTGCCAGCCGAAAGCATACCTCCTACAATGAGCAGTTCTTC. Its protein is CASRKHTSYNEQFF.

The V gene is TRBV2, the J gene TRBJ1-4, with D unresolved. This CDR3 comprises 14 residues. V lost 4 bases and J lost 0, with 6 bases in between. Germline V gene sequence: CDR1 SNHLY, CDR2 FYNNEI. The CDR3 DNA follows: TGTGCCAGCAGTGTAAGAGCAACTAATGAAAAACTGTTTTTT. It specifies CASSVRATNEKLFF.

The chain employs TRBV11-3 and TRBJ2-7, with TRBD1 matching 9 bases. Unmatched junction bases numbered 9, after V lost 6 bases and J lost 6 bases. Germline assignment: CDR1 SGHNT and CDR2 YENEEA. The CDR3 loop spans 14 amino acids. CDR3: CASRSDRGKSEQYF. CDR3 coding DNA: TGTGCCAGCAGATCGGACAGGGGAAAGAGCGAGCAGTACTTC.

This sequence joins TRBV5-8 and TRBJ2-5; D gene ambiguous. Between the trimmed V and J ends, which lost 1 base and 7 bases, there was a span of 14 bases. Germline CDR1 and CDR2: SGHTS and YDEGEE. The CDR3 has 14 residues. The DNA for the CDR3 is TGTGCCAGCAGCTTGCGTGGGCCGCGTGGGACCCAGTACTTC. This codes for CASSLRGPRGTQYF.

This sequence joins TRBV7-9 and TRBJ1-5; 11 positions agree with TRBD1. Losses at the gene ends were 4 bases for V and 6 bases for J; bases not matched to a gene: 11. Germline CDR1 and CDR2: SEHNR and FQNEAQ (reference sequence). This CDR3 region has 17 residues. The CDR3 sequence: CASSSSWTGGKGQPQHF. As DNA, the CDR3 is TGTGCCAGCAGCTCGAGTTGGACAGGGGGCAAGGGTCAGCCCCAGCATTTT.

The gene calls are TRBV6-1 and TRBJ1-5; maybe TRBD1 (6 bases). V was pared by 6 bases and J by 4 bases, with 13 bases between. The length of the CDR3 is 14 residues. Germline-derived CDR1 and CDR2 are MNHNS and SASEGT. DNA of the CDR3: TGTGCCAGCAGGGGCCCAGGGGCGAATCAGCCCCAGCATTTT. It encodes CASRGPGANQPQHF.

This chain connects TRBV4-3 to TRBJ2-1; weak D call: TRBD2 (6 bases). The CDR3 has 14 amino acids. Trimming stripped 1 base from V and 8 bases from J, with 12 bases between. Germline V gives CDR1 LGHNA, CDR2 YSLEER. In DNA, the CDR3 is TGCGCCAGCAGCCAAGCACTAGCTGTCCATGAGCAGTTCTTC. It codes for CASSQALAVHEQFF.

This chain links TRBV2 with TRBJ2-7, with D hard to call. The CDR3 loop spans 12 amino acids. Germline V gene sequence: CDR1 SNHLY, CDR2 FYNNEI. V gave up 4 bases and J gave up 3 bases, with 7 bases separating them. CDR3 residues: CASSGSGYEQYF. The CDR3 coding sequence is TGTGCCAGCAGTGGGTCGGGCTACGAGCAGTACTTC.

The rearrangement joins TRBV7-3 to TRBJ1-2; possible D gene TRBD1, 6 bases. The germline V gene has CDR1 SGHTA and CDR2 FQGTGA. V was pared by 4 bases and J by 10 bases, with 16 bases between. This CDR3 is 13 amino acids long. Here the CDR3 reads CASSSFDRNSYTF. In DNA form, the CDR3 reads TGTGCCAGCAGCTCTTTTGACAGGAACTCCTACACCTTC.

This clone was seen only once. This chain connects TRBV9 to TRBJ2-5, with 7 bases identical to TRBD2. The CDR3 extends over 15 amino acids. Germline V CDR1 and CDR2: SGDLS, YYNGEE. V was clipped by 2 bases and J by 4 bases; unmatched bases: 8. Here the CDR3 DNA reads TGTGCCAGCAGCGTCGCCGGGAGGCCCCCAGAGACCCAGTACTTC. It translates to CASSVAGRPPETQYF. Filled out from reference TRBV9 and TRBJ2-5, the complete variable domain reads DSGVTQTPKHLITATGQRVTLRCSPRSGDLSVYWYQQSLDQGLQFLIQYYNGEERAKGNILERFSAQQFPDLHSELNLSSLELGDSALYFCASSVAGRPPETQYFGPGTRLLVL.

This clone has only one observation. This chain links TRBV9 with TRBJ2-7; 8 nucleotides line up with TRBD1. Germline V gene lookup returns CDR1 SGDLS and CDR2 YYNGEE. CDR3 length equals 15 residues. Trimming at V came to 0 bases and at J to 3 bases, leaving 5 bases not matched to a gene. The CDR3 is CASSVGQGIIYEQYF. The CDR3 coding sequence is TGTGCCAGCAGCGTAGGACAGGGGATAATCTACGAGCAGTACTTC.

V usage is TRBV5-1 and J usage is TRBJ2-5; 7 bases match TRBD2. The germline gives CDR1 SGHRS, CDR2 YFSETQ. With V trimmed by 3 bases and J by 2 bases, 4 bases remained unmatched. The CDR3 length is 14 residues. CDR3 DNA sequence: TGCGCCAGCAGCTACACTAGCGCTCAAGAGACCCAGTACTTC. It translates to CASSYTSAQETQYF.

DNA of the CDR3: TGTGCCTGGGGGGACAGGGATTGGGGTGAAAAACTGTTTTTT. Translating it yields CAWGDRDWGEKLFF. The rearrangement links TRBV30 to TRBJ1-4, with 9 bases identical to TRBD1. Per the germline V gene, CDR1 is GTSNPN and CDR2 is SVGIG (reference sequence). The CDR3 runs 14 residues. J gave up 7 bases and V 5 bases, and 8 bases lay outside the gene matches.

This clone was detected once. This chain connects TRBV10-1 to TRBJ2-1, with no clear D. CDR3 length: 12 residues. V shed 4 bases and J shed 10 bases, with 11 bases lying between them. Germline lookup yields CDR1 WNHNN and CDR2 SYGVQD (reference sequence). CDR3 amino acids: CASSGPMREQFF. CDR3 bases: TGCGCCAGCAGTGGCCCAATGAGGGAGCAGTTCTTC.

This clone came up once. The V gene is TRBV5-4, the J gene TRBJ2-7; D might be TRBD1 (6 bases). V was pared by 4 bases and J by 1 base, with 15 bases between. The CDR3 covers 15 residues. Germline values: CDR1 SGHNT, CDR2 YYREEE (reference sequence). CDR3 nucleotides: TGTGCCAGCAGCAGAAACCGGGACACTTCCTACGAGCAGTACTTC. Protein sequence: CASSRNRDTSYEQYF.

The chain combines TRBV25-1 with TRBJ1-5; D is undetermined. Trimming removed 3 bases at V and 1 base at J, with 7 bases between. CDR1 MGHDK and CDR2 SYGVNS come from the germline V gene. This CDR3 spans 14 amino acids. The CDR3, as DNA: TGTGCCAGCAGTGAGACGGAGAGCAATCAGCCCCAGCATTTT. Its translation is CASSETESNQPQHF.

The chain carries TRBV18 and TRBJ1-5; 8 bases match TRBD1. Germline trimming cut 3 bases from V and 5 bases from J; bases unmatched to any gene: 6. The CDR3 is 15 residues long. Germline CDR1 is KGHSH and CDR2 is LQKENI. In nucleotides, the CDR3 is TGTGCCAGCTCACCGCGGACAGGGAGCGATCAGCCCCAGCATTTT. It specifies CASSPRTGSDQPQHF.

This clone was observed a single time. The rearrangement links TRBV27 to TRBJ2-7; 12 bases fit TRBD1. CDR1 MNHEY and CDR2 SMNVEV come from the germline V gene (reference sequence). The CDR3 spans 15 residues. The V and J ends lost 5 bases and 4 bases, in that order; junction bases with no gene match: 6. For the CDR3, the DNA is TGTGCCAGCAGTCCCGGGACAGGGGGCGCTTACGAGCAGTACTTC. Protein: CASSPGTGGAYEQYF.